The next 20 T cell receptor beta chains were all read from a single sample in a study of control samples from healthy donors and cancer patients. Using immunoSEQ multiplex PCR, the repertoire was profiled, and TCRdb retains in-frame clones only, with some absent. The data show roughly 88,000 clones, with around four fifths seen just once and around 20% held by the top ten. Source material: blood. These receptors were collected from a man younger than 45 in good health.

This chain joins TRBV6-6 and TRBJ1-5, with D possibly matching TRBD1 (5 bases). Germline V gene data show CDR1 as MNHNY and CDR2 as SVGAGI (reference sequence). The V gene lost 8 bases and the J gene lost 7 bases, with 21 bases spanning the gap. CDR3 length: 15 residues. DNA for the CDR3: TGTGCCAGCTCCTGGGACGGATGGCAATACCAGCCCCAGCATTTT. Translating it yields CASSWDGWQYQPQHF.

This sequence joins TRBV5-1 and TRBJ1-1; D gene unclear. Germline loops: CDR1 SGHRS, CDR2 YFSETQ. The CDR3 sequence is 14 residues long. The V end lost 5 bases, the J end lost 0 bases, and 11 bases lay between the germline ends. CDR3 residues: CASSSGPMNTEAFF. The DNA of the CDR3 is TGCGCCAGCAGTAGTGGACCGATGAACACTGAAGCTTTCTTT.

The rearrangement links TRBV28 to TRBJ2-6; D unresolved. The V and J ends lost 6 bases and 2 bases respectively, with 5 bases between them. Germline V lookup: CDR1 MDHEN, CDR2 SYDVKM. The CDR3 covers 13 residues. CDR3 DNA: TGTGCCAGCAGATTAGCTGGGGCCAACGTCCTGACTTTC. Encoded protein: CASRLAGANVLTF. The variable domain in full, completed from reference TRBV28 and TRBJ2-6, reads DVKVTQSSRYLVKRTGEKVFLECVQDMDHENMFWYRQDPGLGLRLIYFSYDVKMKEKGDIPEGYSVSREKKERFSLILESASTNQTSMYLCASRLAGANVLTFGAGSRLTVL.

The chain employs TRBV11-3 and TRBJ1-2; weak D call: TRBD1 (5 bases). The CDR3 consists of 19 residues. The germline gives CDR1 SGHNT, CDR2 YENEEA. Trimming stripped 5 bases from V and 0 bases from J, with 25 bases between. The CDR3 sequence: CASSIGSLGRREANYGYTF. The CDR3 DNA reads as TGTGCCAGCAGCATAGGATCATTGGGACGGCGAGAAGCTAACTATGGCTACACCTTC. The entire variable domain, with the rest obtained from reference TRBV11-3 and TRBJ1-2, is as follows: EAGVVQSPRYKIIEKKQPVAFWCNPISGHNTLYWYLQNLGQGPELLIRYENEEAVDDSQLPKDRFSAERLKGVDSTLKIQPAELGDSAVYLCASSIGSLGRREANYGYTFGSGTRLTVV.

This chain connects TRBV7-7 to TRBJ2-2; maybe TRBD1 (5 bases). The ends were cut back, 5 bases at V and 1 base at J, with 11 bases in the middle. This CDR3 is built from 15 residues. The germline V gene has CDR1 SSHAT and CDR2 FNYEAQ (reference sequence). CDR3 sequence reads: CASSETALNTGELFF. In DNA form, the CDR3 reads TGTGCCAGCAGCGAGACAGCTTTGAACACCGGGGAGCTGTTTTTT.

V and J are TRBV5-1 and TRBJ2-5, with 8 bases matching TRBD2. Germline CDR1 SGHRS, CDR2 YFSETQ. Trimming removed 5 bases from V and 0 bases from J; junction bases left unmatched: 6. This CDR3 region has 15 residues. The CDR3 DNA follows: TGCGCCAGCAGTCGGACTAGCCCGTACCAAGAGACCCAGTACTTC. As protein: CASSRTSPYQETQYF. Looking up the rest from reference TRBV5-1 and TRBJ2-5 gives the full variable domain: KAGVTQTPRYLIKTRGQQVTLSCSPISGHRSVSWYQQTPGQGLQFLFEYFSETQRNKGNFPGRFSGRQFSNSRSEMNVSTLELGDSALYLCASSRTSPYQETQYFGPGTRLLVL.

The gene calls are TRBV30 and TRBJ1-4; possibly TRBD1 for D (6 bases). Germline lookup yields CDR1 GTSNPN and CDR2 SVGIG (reference sequence). This CDR3 is 14 amino acids long. V was pared by 0 bases and J by 8 bases, with 13 bases between. The CDR3 sequence is CAWSVTGLGEKLFF. For the CDR3, the DNA is TGTGCCTGGAGTGTAACAGGGTTAGGGGAAAAACTGTTTTTT.

V is TRBV7-9 and J is TRBJ1-3; 7 bases map to TRBD1. Germline CDR1 is SEHNR and CDR2 is FQNEAQ (reference sequence). The CDR3 totals 14 residues. The ends lost 7 bases at V and 2 bases at J; junction bases unmatched: 5. This chain's CDR3 is CASTPGTAGNTIYF. In DNA, the CDR3 is TGTGCCAGCACCCCTGGGACAGCTGGAAACACCATATATTTT.

The DNA for the CDR3 is TGTGCCAGCAGCCAACGGGGGGGCCGGGAGTATGAGCAGTTCTTC. Residues: CASSQRGGREYEQFF. This rearrangement joins TRBV7-2 to TRBJ2-1; 8 positions match TRBD2. J lost 8 bases, V lost 5 bases, and 11 bases had no gene match. The CDR3 has 15 amino acids. Germline CDR1 and CDR2: SGHTA and FQGNSA.

The rearrangement uses TRBV10-3 and TRBJ1-2; D unresolved. CDR3 length: 12 amino acids. Germline V gives CDR1 ENHRY, CDR2 SYGVKD. V was cut by 10 bases and J by 2 bases, with 11 bases left in between. The chain's CDR3 is CATRIRNYGYTF. Here the CDR3 DNA reads TGTGCCACCCGAATACGGAACTATGGCTACACCTTC.

The chain combines TRBV18 with TRBJ2-7, with 12 positions matching TRBD2. There are 16 residues in the CDR3. The germline V gene has CDR1 KGHSH and CDR2 LQKENI. Trimming at V came to 0 bases and at J to 4 bases, leaving 4 bases not matched to a gene. The CDR3 nucleotides are TGTGCCAGCTCACCACCTAATGGACTAGCGGGGTACGAGCAGTACTTC. Protein sequence: CASSPPNGLAGYEQYF.

This clone has a single count. The V and J genes are TRBV11-2 and TRBJ1-3; 7 bases are shared with TRBD1. The CDR3 consists of 16 residues. CDR1 is SGHAT, CDR2 FQNNGV, per germline. V was clipped by 5 bases and J by 1 base; unmatched bases: 8. CDR3 loop: CASSADRARSGNTIYF. CDR3 nucleotide sequence: TGTGCCAGCAGCGCAGACAGGGCGCGATCTGGAAACACCATATATTTT.

In this sample, this clone turned up once. The genes are TRBV6-1 and TRBJ2-2, with 7 bases matching TRBD2. CDR1 is MNHNS and CDR2 is SASEGT in the germline V gene. The CDR3 contains 15 residues. V lost 5 bases, J lost 3 bases, and 6 bases stayed unmatched. CDR3 residues: CASSPSGADTGELFF. In DNA form, the CDR3 reads TGTGCCAGCAGTCCGAGCGGGGCAGACACCGGGGAGCTGTTTTTT.

V and J are TRBV19 and TRBJ2-2; 8 bases are shared with TRBD2. J gave up 7 bases and V 3 bases, and 7 bases lay outside the gene matches. Germline lookup yields CDR1 LNHDA and CDR2 SQIVND (reference sequence). This CDR3 region has 15 residues. CDR3 DNA: TGTGCCAGTAGTATTTTCGGGGGGGCCGGCGGGGAGCTGTTTTTT. Translating it yields CASSIFGGAGGELFF.

Concerning this clone: The identical CDR3 is also encoded by other nucleotide sequences in the sample. The gene calls are TRBV7-9 and TRBJ2-7; D may be TRBD1 (6 bases). Germline V gives CDR1 SEHNR, CDR2 FQNEAQ (reference sequence). V lost 0 bases and J 2 bases, leaving 8 bases between the germline ends. The CDR3 is made up of 14 amino acids. This CDR3 is CASSLAGGAYEQYF. DNA of the CDR3: TGTGCCAGCAGCTTAGCAGGGGGAGCCTACGAGCAGTACTTC.

As concerns this clone: This may be a read error: a much more frequent sequence differs by one nucleotide. This sequence joins TRBV19 and TRBJ2-2; no clear D gene. The CDR3 has 13 amino acids. V was shortened by 3 bases and J by 5 bases, with 7 bases between the two germline ends. The germline V gene has CDR1 LNHDA and CDR2 SQIVND (reference sequence). CDR3 region: CASSMSTTGELFF. CDR3 sequence (DNA): TGTGCCAGTAGTATGTCCACGACCGGGGAGCTGTTTTTT.

This clone appeared a single time. V is TRBV18 and J is TRBJ2-3, with 8 bases fitting TRBD2. The CDR3 has 15 residues. CDR1 and CDR2 from the germline V gene are KGHSH and LQKENI. J gave up 2 bases and V 3 bases, and 4 bases lay outside the gene matches. CDR3 nucleotide sequence: TGTGCCAGCTCACCTTACGGGGGGGCCACAGATACGCAGTATTTT. Translating gives CASSPYGGATDTQYF.

V and J are TRBV4-1 and TRBJ1-5, with 10 bases that match TRBD1. The CDR3 totals 17 residues. The V gene end was trimmed by 3 bases and the J gene end by 3 bases; junction bases not matched to a gene: 8. Germline V gives CDR1 MGHRA, CDR2 YSYEKL. As DNA, the CDR3 is TGCGCCAGCAGCCAGGTAGGGACAGGGGTTGCCAATCAGCCCCAGCATTTT. It is translated as CASSQVGTGVANQPQHF.

The rearrangement links TRBV6-4 to TRBJ2-1; 7 bases line up with TRBD2. This CDR3 spans 15 amino acids. The junction had 4 bases not matched to a gene; V was cut back by 3 bases and J by 2 bases. Germline values: CDR1 MRHNA, CDR2 SNTAGT. In DNA, the CDR3 is TGTGCCAGCAGTGAAAGCGGGGATACCTACAATGAGCAGTTCTTC. It is translated as CASSESGDTYNEQFF.

The chain uses TRBV27 and TRBJ1-1; unclear D gene. The CDR3 sequence is 15 residues long. The V end was cut by 3 bases, the J end by 5 bases, with 16 bases between. Germline CDR1 and CDR2: MNHEY and SMNVEV (reference sequence). The CDR3 DNA reads as TGTGCCAGCAGTTTTATAGCCACAAGAAGGACTGAAGCTTTCTTT. Its translation: CASSFIATRRTEAFF.